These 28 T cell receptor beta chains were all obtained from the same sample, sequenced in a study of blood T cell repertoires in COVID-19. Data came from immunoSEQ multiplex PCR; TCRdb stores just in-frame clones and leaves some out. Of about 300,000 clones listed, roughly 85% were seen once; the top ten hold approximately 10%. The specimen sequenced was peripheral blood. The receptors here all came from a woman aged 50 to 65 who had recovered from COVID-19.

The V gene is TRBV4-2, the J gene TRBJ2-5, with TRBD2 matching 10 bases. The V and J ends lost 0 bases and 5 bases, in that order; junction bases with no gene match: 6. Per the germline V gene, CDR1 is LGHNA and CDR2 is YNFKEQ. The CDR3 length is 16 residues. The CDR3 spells CASSQDGVSGGETQYF. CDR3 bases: TGTGCCAGCAGCCAAGATGGGGTTAGCGGGGGGGAGACCCAGTACTTC.

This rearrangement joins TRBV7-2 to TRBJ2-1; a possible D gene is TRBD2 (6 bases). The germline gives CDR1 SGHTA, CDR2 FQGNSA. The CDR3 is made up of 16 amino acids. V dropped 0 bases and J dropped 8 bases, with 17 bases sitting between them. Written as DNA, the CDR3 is TGTGCCAGCAGCTTAGCGCTAGGCGGGGCTGGCTATGAGCAGTTCTTC. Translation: CASSLALGGAGYEQFF.

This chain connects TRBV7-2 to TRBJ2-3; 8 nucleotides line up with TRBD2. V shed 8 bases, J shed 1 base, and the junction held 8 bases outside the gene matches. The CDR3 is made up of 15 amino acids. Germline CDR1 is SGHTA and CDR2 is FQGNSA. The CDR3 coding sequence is TGTGCCAGCCTCCCCGGGGGGGCCGGCACAGATACGCAGTATTTT. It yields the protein CASLPGGAGTDTQYF.

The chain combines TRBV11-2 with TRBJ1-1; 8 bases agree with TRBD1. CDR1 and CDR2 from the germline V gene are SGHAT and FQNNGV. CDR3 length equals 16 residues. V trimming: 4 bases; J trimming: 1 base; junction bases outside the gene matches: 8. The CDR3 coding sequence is TGTGCCAGCAGCTACCTGACAGGGGAGAAGAACACTGAAGCTTTCTTT. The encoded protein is CASSYLTGEKNTEAFF. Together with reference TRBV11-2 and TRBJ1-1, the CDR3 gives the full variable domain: EAGVAQSPRYKIIEKRQSVAFWCNPISGHATLYWYQQILGQGPKLLIQFQNNGVVDDSQLPKDRFSAERLKGVDSTLKIQPAKLEDSAVYLCASSYLTGEKNTEAFFGQGTRLTVV.

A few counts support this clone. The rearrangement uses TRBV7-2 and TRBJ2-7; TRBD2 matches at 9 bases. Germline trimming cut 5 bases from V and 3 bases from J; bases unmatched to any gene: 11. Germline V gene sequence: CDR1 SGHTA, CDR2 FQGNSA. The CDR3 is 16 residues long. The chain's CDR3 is CASSQGLAPEGYEQYF. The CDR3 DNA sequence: TGTGCCAGCAGCCAGGGACTAGCCCCCGAGGGCTACGAGCAGTACTTC. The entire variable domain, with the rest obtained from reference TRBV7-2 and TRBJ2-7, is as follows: GAGVSQSPSNKVTEKGKDVELRCDPISGHTALYWYRQSLGQGLEFLIYFQGNSAPDKSGLPSDRFSAERTGGSVSTLTIQRTQQEDSAVYLCASSQGLAPEGYEQYFGPGTRLTVT.

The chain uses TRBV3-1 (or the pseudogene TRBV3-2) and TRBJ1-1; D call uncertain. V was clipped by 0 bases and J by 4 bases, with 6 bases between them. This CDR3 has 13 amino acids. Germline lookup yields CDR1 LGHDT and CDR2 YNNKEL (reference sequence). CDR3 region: CASSQDGSTEAFF. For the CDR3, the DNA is TGTGCCAGCAGCCAAGACGGGAGCACTGAAGCTTTCTTT.

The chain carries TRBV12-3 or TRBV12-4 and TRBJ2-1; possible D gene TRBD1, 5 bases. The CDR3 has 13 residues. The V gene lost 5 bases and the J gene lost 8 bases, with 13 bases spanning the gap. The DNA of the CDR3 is TGTGCCAGCAGTCCTACGACAGTCGATGAGCAGTTCTTC. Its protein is CASSPTTVDEQFF.

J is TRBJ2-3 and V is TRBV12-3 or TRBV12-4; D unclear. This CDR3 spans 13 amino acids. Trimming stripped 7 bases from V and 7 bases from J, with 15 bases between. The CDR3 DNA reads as TGTGCCAGCACTCCCTCGTCCAGAAATACGCAGTATTTT. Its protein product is CASTPSSRNTQYF.

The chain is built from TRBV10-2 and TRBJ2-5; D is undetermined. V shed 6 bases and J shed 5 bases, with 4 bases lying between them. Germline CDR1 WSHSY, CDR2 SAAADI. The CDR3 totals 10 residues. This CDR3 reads CASSGETQYF. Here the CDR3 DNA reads TGCGCCAGCAGCGGGGAGACCCAGTACTTC.

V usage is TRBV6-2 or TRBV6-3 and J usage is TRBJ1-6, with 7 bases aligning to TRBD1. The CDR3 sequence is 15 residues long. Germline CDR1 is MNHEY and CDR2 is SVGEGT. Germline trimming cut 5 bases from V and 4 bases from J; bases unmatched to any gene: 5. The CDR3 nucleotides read TGTGCCAGCAGTGCCGGGACAGTATATAATTCACCCCTCCACTTT. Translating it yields CASSAGTVYNSPLHF.

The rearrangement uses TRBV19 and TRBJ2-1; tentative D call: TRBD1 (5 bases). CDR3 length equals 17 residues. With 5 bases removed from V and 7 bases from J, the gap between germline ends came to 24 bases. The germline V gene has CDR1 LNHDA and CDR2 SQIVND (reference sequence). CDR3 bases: TGTGCCAGTAGTTCCTGGACATACTCCCTGAAGAGGAATGAGCAGTTCTTC. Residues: CASSSWTYSLKRNEQFF.

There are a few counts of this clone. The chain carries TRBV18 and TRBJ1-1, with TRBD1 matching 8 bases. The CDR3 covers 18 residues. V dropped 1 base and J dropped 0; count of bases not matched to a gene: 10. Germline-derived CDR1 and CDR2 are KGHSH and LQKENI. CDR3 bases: TGTGCCAGCTCACCACAGATGCAGGGGGCGAAGGTGAACACTGAAGCTTTCTTT. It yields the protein CASSPQMQGAKVNTEAFF.

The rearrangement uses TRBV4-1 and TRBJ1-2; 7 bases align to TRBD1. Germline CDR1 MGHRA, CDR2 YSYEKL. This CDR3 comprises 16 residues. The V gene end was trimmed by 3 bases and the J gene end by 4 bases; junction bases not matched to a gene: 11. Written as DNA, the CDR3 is TGCGCCAGCAGCCATACATCCGGACAGGTGGTCTATGGCTACACCTTC. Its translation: CASSHTSGQVVYGYTF.

The CDR3 spells CASSPVAGGRTYEQYF. The CDR3 DNA reads as TGCGCCAGCAGCCCCGTAGCAGGGGGCCGTACCTACGAGCAGTACTTC. The chain joins TRBV4-3 to TRBJ2-7, with TRBD1 matching 8 bases. The V gene end was trimmed by 4 bases and the J gene end by 2 bases; junction bases not matched to a gene: 10. The germline V gene encodes CDR1 LGHNA and CDR2 YSLEER. The CDR3 loop spans 16 amino acids.

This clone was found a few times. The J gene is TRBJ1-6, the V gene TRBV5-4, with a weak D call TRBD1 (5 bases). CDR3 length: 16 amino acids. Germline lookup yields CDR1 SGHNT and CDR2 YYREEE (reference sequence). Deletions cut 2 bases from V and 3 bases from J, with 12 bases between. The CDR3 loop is CASSFGGGGYNSPLHF. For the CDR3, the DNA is TGTGCCAGCAGCTTTGGGGGAGGAGGCTATAATTCACCCCTCCACTTT.

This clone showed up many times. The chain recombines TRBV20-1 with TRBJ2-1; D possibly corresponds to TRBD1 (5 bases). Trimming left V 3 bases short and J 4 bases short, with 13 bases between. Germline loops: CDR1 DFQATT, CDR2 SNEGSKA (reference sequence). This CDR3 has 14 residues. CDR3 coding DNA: TGCAGTGCTAGTTGGGTAGGGGATTACAATGAGCAGTTCTTC. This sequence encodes CSASWVGDYNEQFF.

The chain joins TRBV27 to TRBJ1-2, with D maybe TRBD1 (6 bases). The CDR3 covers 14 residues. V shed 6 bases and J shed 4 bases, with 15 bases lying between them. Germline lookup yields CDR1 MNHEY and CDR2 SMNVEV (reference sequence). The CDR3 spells CASRPPGTPYGYTF. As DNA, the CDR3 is TGTGCCAGCAGGCCACCCGGGACACCCTATGGCTACACCTTC.

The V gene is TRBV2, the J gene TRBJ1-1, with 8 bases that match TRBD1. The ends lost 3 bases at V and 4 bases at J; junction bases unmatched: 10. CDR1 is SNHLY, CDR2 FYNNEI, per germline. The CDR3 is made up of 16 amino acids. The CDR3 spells CASSDGARGPSTEAFF. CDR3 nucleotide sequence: TGTGCCAGCAGTGATGGGGCCAGGGGGCCTTCCACTGAAGCTTTCTTT.

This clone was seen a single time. This CDR3 is CASSFFQGGTEAFF. CDR3 nucleotide sequence: TGTGCCAGCAGTTTTTTTCAGGGAGGGACTGAAGCTTTCTTT. The genes are TRBV27 and TRBJ1-1; possibly TRBD1 for D (5 bases). V lost 3 bases to trimming and J lost 5 bases, with 13 bases between them. Germline V gene sequence: CDR1 MNHEY, CDR2 SMNVEV (reference sequence). The CDR3 is 14 residues long.

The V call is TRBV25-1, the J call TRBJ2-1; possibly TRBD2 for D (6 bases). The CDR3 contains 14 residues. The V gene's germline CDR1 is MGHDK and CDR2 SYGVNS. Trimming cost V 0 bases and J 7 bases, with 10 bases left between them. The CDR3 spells CASSEYRDSNEQFF. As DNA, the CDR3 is TGTGCCAGCAGTGAATATAGGGACTCGAATGAGCAGTTCTTC.

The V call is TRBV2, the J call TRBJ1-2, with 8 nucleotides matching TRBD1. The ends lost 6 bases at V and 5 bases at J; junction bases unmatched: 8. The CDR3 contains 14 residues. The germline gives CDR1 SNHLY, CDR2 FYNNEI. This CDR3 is CASSGQGGVYGYTF. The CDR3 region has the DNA TGTGCCAGCAGCGGACAGGGTGGGGTTTATGGCTACACCTTC.

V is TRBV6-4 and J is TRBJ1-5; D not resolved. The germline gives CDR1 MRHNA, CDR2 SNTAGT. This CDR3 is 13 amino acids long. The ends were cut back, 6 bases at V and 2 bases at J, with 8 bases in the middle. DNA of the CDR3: TGTGCCAGCAGCCCCTCGGGCAATCAGCCCCAGCATTTT. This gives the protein CASSPSGNQPQHF.

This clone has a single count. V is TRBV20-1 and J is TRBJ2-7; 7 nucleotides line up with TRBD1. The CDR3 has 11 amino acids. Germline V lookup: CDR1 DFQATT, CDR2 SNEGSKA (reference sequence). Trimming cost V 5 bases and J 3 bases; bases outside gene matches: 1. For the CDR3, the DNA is TGCAGTGCTGGGGACAGCTACGAGCAGTACTTC. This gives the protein CSAGDSYEQYF.

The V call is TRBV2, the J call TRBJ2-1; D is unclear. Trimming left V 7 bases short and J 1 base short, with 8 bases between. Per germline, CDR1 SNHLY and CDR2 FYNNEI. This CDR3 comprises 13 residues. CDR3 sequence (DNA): TGTGCCAGCAATGCCGGGTCCTACAATGAGCAGTTCTTC. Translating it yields CASNAGSYNEQFF.

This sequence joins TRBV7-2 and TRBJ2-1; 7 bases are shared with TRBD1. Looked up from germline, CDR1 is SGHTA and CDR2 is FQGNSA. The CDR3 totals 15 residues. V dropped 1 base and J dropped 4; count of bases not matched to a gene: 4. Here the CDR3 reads CASSLEGGLYNEQFF. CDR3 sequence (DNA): TGTGCCAGCAGCTTAGAAGGGGGCCTATACAATGAGCAGTTCTTC. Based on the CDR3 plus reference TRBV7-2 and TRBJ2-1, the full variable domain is GAGVSQSPSNKVTEKGKDVELRCDPISGHTALYWYRQSLGQGLEFLIYFQGNSAPDKSGLPSDRFSAERTGGSVSTLTIQRTQQEDSAVYLCASSLEGGLYNEQFFGPGTRLTVL.

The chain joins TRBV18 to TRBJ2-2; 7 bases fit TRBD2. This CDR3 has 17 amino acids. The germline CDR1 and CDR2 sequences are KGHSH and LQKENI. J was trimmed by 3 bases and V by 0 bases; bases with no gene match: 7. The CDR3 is CASSPPGGQGYTGELFF. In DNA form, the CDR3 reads TGTGCCAGCTCACCACCGGGAGGGCAGGGATACACCGGGGAGCTGTTTTTT.

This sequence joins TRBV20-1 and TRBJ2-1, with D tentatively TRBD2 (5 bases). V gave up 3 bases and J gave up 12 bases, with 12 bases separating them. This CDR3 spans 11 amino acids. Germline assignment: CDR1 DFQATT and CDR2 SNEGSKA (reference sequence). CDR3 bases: TGCAGTGCTAGGACGGGGTTGGGGCAGTTCTTC. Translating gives CSARTGLGQFF.

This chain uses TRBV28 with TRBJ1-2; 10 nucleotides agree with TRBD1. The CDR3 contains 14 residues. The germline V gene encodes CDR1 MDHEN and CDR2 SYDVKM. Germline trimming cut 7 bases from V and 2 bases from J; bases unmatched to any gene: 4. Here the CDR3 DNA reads TGTGCCAGCAAGGGACAGGGGATAAACTATGGCTACACCTTC. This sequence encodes CASKGQGINYGYTF.